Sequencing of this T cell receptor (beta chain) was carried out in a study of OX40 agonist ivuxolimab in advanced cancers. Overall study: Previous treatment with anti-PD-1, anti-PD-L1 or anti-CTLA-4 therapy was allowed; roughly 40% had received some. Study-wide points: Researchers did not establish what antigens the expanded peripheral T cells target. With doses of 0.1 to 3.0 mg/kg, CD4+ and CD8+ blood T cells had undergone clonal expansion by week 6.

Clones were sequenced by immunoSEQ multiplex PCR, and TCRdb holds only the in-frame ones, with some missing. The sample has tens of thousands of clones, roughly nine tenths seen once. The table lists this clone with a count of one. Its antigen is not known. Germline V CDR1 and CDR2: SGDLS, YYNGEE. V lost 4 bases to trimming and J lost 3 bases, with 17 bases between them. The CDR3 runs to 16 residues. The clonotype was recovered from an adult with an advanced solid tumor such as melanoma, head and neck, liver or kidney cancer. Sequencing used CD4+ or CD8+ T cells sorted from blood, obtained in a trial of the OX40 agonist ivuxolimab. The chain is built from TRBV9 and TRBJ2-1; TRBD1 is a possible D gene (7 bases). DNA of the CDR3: TGTGCCAGCAGCCTTGCCGGGGGACAGCTCTACAATGAGCAGTTCTTC. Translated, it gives CASSLAGGQLYNEQFF. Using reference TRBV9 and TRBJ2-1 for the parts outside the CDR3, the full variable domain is DSGVTQTPKHLITATGQRVTLRCSPRSGDLSVYWYQQSLDQGLQFLIQYYNGEERAKGNILERFSAQQFPDLHSELNLSSLELGDSALYFCASSLAGGQLYNEQFFGPGTRLTVL.